Ten or more counts support the clone carrying this TCR beta chain. These data belong to a study of T cells in Graves' hyperthyroidism and ophthalmopathy. The blood sample dates from first hyperthyroidism diagnosis, preceding any ophthalmopathy symptoms. The authors obtained PBMCs from roughly 10 ml of fresh peripheral blood. This CDR3 is 10 amino acids long. Trimming shortened V by 0 bases and J by 9 bases, and 0 bases separated the two germline ends. CDR1 DFQATT and CDR2 SNEGSKA come from the germline V gene (reference sequence). Authors of the study amplified TCR beta CDR3 regions from RNA transcripts. Researchers ran a first-round RT-PCR on the TCR CDR3 using the HTBI primer set. One entry per CDR3 protein results from TCRdb running MiXCR on the multiplex PCR reads. The repertoire consists of around 700,000 distinct CDR3 sequences, with over 15% occurring once and the leading ten covering 16%.

The chain links TRBV20-1 to TRBJ1-6; D gene uncertain. This receptor was identified in a woman between 45 and 60 years old with Graves' hyperthyroidism that later progressed to Graves' ophthalmopathy. Sequenced input: blood. The CDR3 DNA reads as TGCAGTGCTAGAGATTCACCCCTCCACTTT. It yields the protein CSARDSPLHF.